These 17 T cell receptor beta chains share one sample of origin, sequenced in a study of blood T cell repertoires in COVID-19. Using immunoSEQ multiplex PCR, the repertoire was profiled, and TCRdb retains in-frame clones only, with some absent. The sample yields roughly 70,000 clones, roughly 70% seen once. The specimen sequenced was peripheral blood. The source is a man aged 55 to 69 with acute or convalescent COVID-19.

This chain connects TRBV27 to TRBJ2-3; no clear D gene. The germline V and J ends were trimmed by 0 bases and 4 bases, with 5 bases remaining between them. From germline, CDR1 is MNHEY and CDR2 SMNVEV (reference sequence). The CDR3 has 13 residues. CDR3 loop: CASSLSRADTQYF. The CDR3 nucleotides read TGTGCCAGCAGTTTATCTCGCGCAGATACGCAGTATTTT.

For the CDR3, the DNA is TGTGCCAGCAGCGTTAATATGGACACCGGAAACACCATATATTTT. Translation: CASSVNMDTGNTIYF. The rearrangement links TRBV9 to TRBJ1-3; a possible D gene is TRBD1 (5 bases). V was trimmed by 2 bases and J by 4 bases, leaving 13 bases between them. This CDR3 contains 15 residues. The germline V gene has CDR1 SGDLS and CDR2 YYNGEE.

The CDR3 DNA sequence: TGTGCCAGCAGCCTTAACAGGGGCTACGAGCAGTACTTC. Translating it yields CASSLNRGYEQYF. The chain has TRBV7-3 and TRBJ2-7; TRBD1 agrees at 7 bases. V dropped 5 bases and J dropped 3; count of bases not matched to a gene: 4. The CDR3 is made up of 13 amino acids. The germline CDR1 and CDR2 sequences are SGHTA and FQGTGA.

The V and J genes are TRBV5-6 and TRBJ2-3; 9 bases match TRBD2. V lost 4 bases to trimming and J lost 3 bases; unmatched junction nucleotides: 3. The CDR3 consists of 14 residues. Germline V lookup: CDR1 SGHDT, CDR2 YYEEEE. The CDR3, as DNA: TGTGCCAGCAGCCTAGCGGGGTTGACAGATACGCAGTATTTT. Translated: CASSLAGLTDTQYF.

This clone was seen a single time. The chain recombines TRBV7-8 with TRBJ1-1; D is ambiguous. This CDR3 region has 14 residues. Germline V gene data show CDR1 as SGHVS and CDR2 as FQNEAQ. V was clipped by 1 base and J by 1 base, with 7 bases between them. The CDR3 DNA follows: TGTGCCAGCAGCTTAGGACACCAGAACACTGAAGCTTTCTTT. It codes for CASSLGHQNTEAFF. Combining the CDR3 with reference TRBV7-8 and TRBJ1-1 gives the whole variable domain GAGVSQSPRYKVAKRGQDVALRCDPISGHVSLFWYQQALGQGPEFLTYFQNEAQLDKSGLPSDRFFAERPEGSVSTLKIQRTQQEDSAVYLCASSLGHQNTEAFFGQGTRLTVV.

Only a few counts were recorded for this clone. This chain links TRBV5-4 with TRBJ2-2, with a weak D call TRBD2 (6 bases). Trimming cost V 3 bases and J 4 bases, with 13 bases left between them. CDR3 length: 15 residues. Germline V gene lookup returns CDR1 SGHNT and CDR2 YYREEE (reference sequence). The CDR3: CASSSASDGTGELFF. The CDR3 coding sequence is TGTGCCAGCAGCTCTGCTAGCGACGGCACCGGGGAGCTGTTTTTT.

The chain joins TRBV24-1 to TRBJ2-7; D gene uncertain. The V end was cut by 2 bases, the J end by 4 bases, with 5 bases between. This CDR3 region has 12 residues. Germline CDR1 reads KGHDR; CDR2 reads SFDVKD. CDR3 region: CATSDSPYEQYV. Here the CDR3 DNA reads TGTGCCACCAGTGATTCCCCGTACGAGCAGTACGTC.

The rearrangement links TRBV7-8 to TRBJ2-7; unclear D gene. The germline CDR1 and CDR2 sequences are SGHVS and FQNEAQ. The V and J ends lost 2 bases and 3 bases respectively, with 5 bases between them. CDR3 length: 12 amino acids. The CDR3 DNA follows: TGTGCCAGCAGCTTACTTCTCTACGAGCAGTACTTC. Protein: CASSLLLYEQYF. Based on the CDR3 plus reference TRBV7-8 and TRBJ2-7, the full variable domain is GAGVSQSPRYKVAKRGQDVALRCDPISGHVSLFWYQQALGQGPEFLTYFQNEAQLDKSGLPSDRFFAERPEGSVSTLKIQRTQQEDSAVYLCASSLLLYEQYFGPGTRLTVT.

The chain recombines TRBV28 with TRBJ2-7; TRBD1 agrees at 10 bases. The CDR3 contains 13 residues. Germline loops: CDR1 MDHEN, CDR2 SYDVKM. With 5 bases clipped from V and 7 bases from J, the junction kept 5 bases outside the gene matches. CDR3 amino acids: CASSKDRGVEQYF. In DNA form, the CDR3 reads TGTGCCAGCAGTAAGGACAGGGGGGTGGAGCAGTACTTC.

This clone was observed many times. The chain uses TRBV7-7 and TRBJ2-7; a possible D gene is TRBD2 (6 bases). The CDR3 is 15 amino acids. V lost 5 bases, J lost 3 bases, and 17 bases lay in between. Looked up from germline, CDR1 is SSHAT and CDR2 is FNYEAQ (reference sequence). The CDR3 loop reads CASSTRFGSDYEQYF. As DNA, the CDR3 is TGTGCCAGCAGCACCCGTTTCGGGAGTGACTACGAGCAGTACTTC.

The chain joins TRBV7-2 to TRBJ1-1; D uncertain. The V end was cut by 2 bases, the J end by 3 bases, with 10 bases between. The CDR3 covers 14 residues. CDR1 is SGHTA, CDR2 FQGNSA, per germline. The CDR3 region has the DNA TGTGCCAGCAGCTTAAGCGACGGGTACACTGAAGCTTTCTTT. This translates into CASSLSDGYTEAFF.

This chain links TRBV5-1 with TRBJ2-2; the D gene is possibly TRBD2 (5 bases). Trimming removed 1 base from V and 8 bases from J, with 18 bases in between. The CDR3 extends over 16 amino acids. Germline V lookup: CDR1 SGHRS, CDR2 YFSETQ. For the CDR3, the DNA is TGCGCCAGCAGCTTGCCCCTGGCGGAGGCGTTGGGGGAGCTGTTTTTT. Translating gives CASSLPLAEALGELFF.

The chain couples TRBV4-2 to TRBJ2-7, with a possible D match to TRBD2 (5 bases). The CDR3 has 16 residues. Trimming removed 0 bases at V and 4 bases at J, with 16 bases between. Germline V CDR1 and CDR2: LGHNA, YNFKEQ. The CDR3 DNA reads as TGTGCCAGCAGCCAAGAGGCTAGCTTCGTAACGTACGAGCAGTACTTC. This gives the protein CASSQEASFVTYEQYF.

Comment on this clone: One end of the junction fails to match germline, which may point to a read error. This chain links TRBV6-6 with TRBJ2-3, with TRBD2 matching over 8 bases. Germline V gene data show CDR1 as MNHNY and CDR2 as SVGAGI (reference sequence). This CDR3 spans 15 amino acids. The CDR3 sequence: CASSYSSGGTYTQYF. The CDR3 bases are TGTGCCAGCAGTTACTCGAGCGGGGGCACATATACGCAGTATTTT.

The chain is built from TRBV19 and TRBJ1-2; 9 nucleotides match TRBD1. The V gene end was trimmed by 5 bases and the J gene end by 2 bases; junction bases not matched to a gene: 3. Germline V gives CDR1 LNHDA, CDR2 SQIVND (reference sequence). The CDR3 spans 14 residues. The CDR3 DNA reads as TGTGCCAGTAGTGTCGGACAGGGGAACTATGGCTACACCTTC. Amino acid sequence: CASSVGQGNYGYTF.

The genes are TRBV11-2 and TRBJ1-3; a weak D match, TRBD1 (5 bases). The CDR3 spans 16 residues. Per the germline V gene, CDR1 is SGHAT and CDR2 is FQNNGV. Trimming stripped 3 bases from V and 4 bases from J, with 16 bases between. CDR3 amino acids: CASSLGLQVAGNTIYF. For the CDR3, the DNA is TGTGCCAGCAGCTTGGGGTTACAGGTTGCAGGAAACACCATATATTTT. The variable domain in full, with the rest retrieved from reference TRBV11-2 and TRBJ1-3, is EAGVAQSPRYKIIEKRQSVAFWCNPISGHATLYWYQQILGQGPKLLIQFQNNGVVDDSQLPKDRFSAERLKGVDSTLKIQPAKLEDSAVYLCASSLGLQVAGNTIYFGEGSWLTVV.

This chain connects TRBV10-3 to TRBJ2-2; 15 nucleotides agree with TRBD2. J lost 4 bases, V lost 6 bases, and 12 bases had no gene match. CDR1 and CDR2 from the germline V gene are ENHRY and SYGVKD. This CDR3 has 19 residues. The CDR3 protein is CAISETWTSGGAVTGELFF. CDR3 sequence (DNA): TGTGCCATCAGCGAAACTTGGACTAGCGGGGGGGCCGTCACCGGGGAGCTGTTTTTT.